A single sample is the source of the 6 T cell receptor beta chains below, sequenced in a study of blood T cells in healthy people across ages. With a J-beta primer mix and a sample-barcoded 5' primer, a second PCR ran about 7 to 11 cycles. TCRdb reanalysed the 5' RACE reads using MiXCR and keeps one entry per CDR3 protein. The data contain 600,000 to 1,000,000 distinct CDR3 sequences, 55% to 75% of them singletons. Sequencing input: blood. The receptor set was obtained from a man aged 25 to 40 in good health.

The genes are TRBV20-1 and TRBJ2-1; weak D call: TRBD2 (7 bases). The CDR3 length is 16 residues. Trimming removed 3 bases from V and 0 bases from J, with 15 bases in between. Germline CDR1 reads DFQATT; CDR2 reads SNEGSKA (reference sequence). The CDR3 loop is CSARGGGGGSYNEQFF. The CDR3 nucleotides are TGCAGTGCTAGGGGCGGGGGCGGGGGCTCCTACAATGAGCAGTTCTTC.

The rearrangement links TRBV11-2 to TRBJ2-7; D might be TRBD2 (5 bases). Germline assignment: CDR1 SGHAT and CDR2 FQNNGV. V gave up 7 bases and J gave up 3 bases, with 19 bases separating them. The CDR3 is made up of 15 amino acids. The CDR3 loop reads CASTLLLGFLYEQYF. The CDR3 region has the DNA TGTGCCAGCACCCTCTTACTAGGATTTCTCTACGAGCAGTACTTC.

The V gene is TRBV10-3, the J gene TRBJ2-1; possibly TRBD1 for D (6 bases). V lost 11 bases to trimming and J lost 8 bases, with 19 bases between them. The CDR3 sequence is 13 residues long. Germline lookup yields CDR1 ENHRY and CDR2 SYGVKD. For the CDR3, the DNA is TGTGCCTCCCGCTCAGGGGATTACCATGAGCAGTTCTTC. Translated: CASRSGDYHEQFF.

This chain joins TRBV18 and TRBJ2-3; no clear D gene. The CDR3 runs to 14 residues. Looked up from germline, CDR1 is KGHSH and CDR2 is LQKENI. The ends were cut back, 1 base at V and 2 bases at J, with 7 bases in the middle. CDR3 DNA sequence: TGTGCCAGCTCACCACGGTGGGACACAGATACGCAGTATTTT. Amino acids: CASSPRWDTDTQYF.

The V call is TRBV7-2, the J call TRBJ2-1; D unresolved. The length of the CDR3 is 16 residues. Trimming removed 0 bases at V and 5 bases at J, with 14 bases between. Germline V gives CDR1 SGHTA, CDR2 FQGNSA. The CDR3 DNA is TGTGCCAGCAGCTTAGCGCCGTCAGTGAGAAACAATGAGCAGTTCTTC. The encoded protein is CASSLAPSVRNNEQFF.

The V call is TRBV7-2, the J call TRBJ2-1; TRBD2 might be the D (6 bases). V lost 2 bases and J lost 8, with 10 bases in between. The length of the CDR3 is 13 residues. Germline V gene data show CDR1 as SGHTA and CDR2 as FQGNSA. Here the CDR3 reads CASSLTSRHEQFF. The DNA of the CDR3 is TGTGCCAGCAGCTTAACTAGCCGCCATGAGCAGTTCTTC.